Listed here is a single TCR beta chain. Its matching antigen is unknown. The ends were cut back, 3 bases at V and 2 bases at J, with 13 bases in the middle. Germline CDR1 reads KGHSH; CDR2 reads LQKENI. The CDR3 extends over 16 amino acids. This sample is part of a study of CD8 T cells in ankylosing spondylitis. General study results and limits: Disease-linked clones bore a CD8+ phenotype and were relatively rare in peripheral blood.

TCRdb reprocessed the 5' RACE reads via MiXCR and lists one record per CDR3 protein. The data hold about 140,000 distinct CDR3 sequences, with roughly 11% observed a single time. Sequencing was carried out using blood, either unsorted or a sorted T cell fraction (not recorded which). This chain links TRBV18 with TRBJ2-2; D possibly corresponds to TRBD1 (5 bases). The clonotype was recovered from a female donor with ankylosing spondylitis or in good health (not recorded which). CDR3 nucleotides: TGTGCCAGCTCACCTCTCGGACATCTTAACACCGGGGAGCTGTTTTTT. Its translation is CASSPLGHLNTGELFF.